One and the same sample provided the 13 T cell receptor beta chains below, sequenced in a study of blood T cell repertoires in COVID-19. TCRdb keeps only in-frame clones here, not all; method: immunoSEQ multiplex PCR. The table has some 200,000 clones, around 86% seen once. Material for sequencing was peripheral blood. The receptors were sampled from a woman aged 40 to 50 with acute or convalescent COVID-19.

The rearrangement links TRBV18 to TRBJ1-2, with D possibly TRBD1 on 5 matching bases. Germline V gene sequence: CDR1 KGHSH, CDR2 LQKENI. The germline V and J ends were trimmed by 2 bases and 3 bases, with 19 bases remaining between them. This CDR3 has 17 amino acids. This chain's CDR3 is CASSPVVRVEGDYGYTF. CDR3 bases: TGTGCCAGCTCACCAGTCGTCAGGGTTGAAGGGGACTATGGCTACACCTTC.

This clone occurred once. V is TRBV12-3 or TRBV12-4 and J is TRBJ2-2; D possibly corresponds to TRBD1 (6 bases). The V end was cut by 6 bases, the J end by 4 bases, with 9 bases between. This CDR3 comprises 13 residues. CDR3 sequence: CASSPGATGELFF. In nucleotides, the CDR3 is TGTGCCAGCAGCCCAGGGGCCACCGGGGAGCTGTTTTTT.

J is TRBJ2-1 and V is TRBV20-1; D ambiguous. CDR3 length: 12 residues. Trimming stripped 3 bases from V and 7 bases from J, with 10 bases between. Per the germline V gene, CDR1 is DFQATT and CDR2 is SNEGSKA (reference sequence). The CDR3 DNA reads as TGCAGTGCTAGTGGCGGTGGGAATGAGCAGTTCTTC. It yields the protein CSASGGGNEQFF.

This clone was picked up one time. V usage is TRBV30 and J usage is TRBJ2-3; D remains unclear. This CDR3 region has 12 residues. V gave up 4 bases and J gave up 7 bases, with 12 bases separating them. The germline V gene encodes CDR1 GTSNPN and CDR2 SVGIG (reference sequence). This CDR3 is CAWTPSGYTQYF. CDR3 nucleotides: TGTGCCTGGACCCCCTCGGGTTATACGCAGTATTTT. Full variable domain (missing parts from reference TRBV30 and TRBJ2-3): SQTIHQWPATLVQPVGSPLSLECTVEGTSNPNLYWYRQAAGRGLQLLFYSVGIGQISSEVPQNLSASRPQDRQFILSSKKLLLSDSGFYLCAWTPSGYTQYFGPGTRLTVL.

The chain is built from TRBV15 and TRBJ2-7; 8 positions agree with TRBD2. This CDR3 region has 17 residues. V shed 2 bases and J 5 bases; nucleotides not matched to a gene: 14. The V gene's germline CDR1 is LNHNV and CDR2 YYDKDF (reference sequence). The CDR3 region is CATSRQSGRGGRNEQYF. The CDR3 region has the DNA TGTGCCACCAGCAGACAATCGGGGCGGGGCGGGAGGAACGAGCAGTACTTC.

The chain joins TRBV28 to TRBJ1-4, with 10 bases lining up with TRBD1. Germline V lookup: CDR1 MDHEN, CDR2 SYDVKM. V trimming: 0 bases; J trimming: 7 bases; junction bases outside the gene matches: 2. The CDR3 consists of 15 residues. The CDR3, as DNA: TGTGCCAGCAGTTTATGGGGGACAGGGGTTGAAAAACTGTTTTTT. As protein: CASSLWGTGVEKLFF.

Worth noting for this clone: At one of its ends the junction is not consistent with the germline gene, which may arise from a read error. This rearrangement joins TRBV5-6 to TRBJ1-1, with 8 bases identical to TRBD1. Germline CDR1 is SGHDT and CDR2 is YYEEEE. The CDR3 contains 11 residues. The chain's CDR3 is CASSLDGQGIF. CDR3 nucleotides: TGTGCCAGCAGCTTGGACGGACAGGGCATCTTT.

This rearrangement joins TRBV24-1 to TRBJ2-3; no clear D. Germline V gene sequence: CDR1 KGHDR, CDR2 SFDVKD. The ends were cut back, 5 bases at V and 5 bases at J, with 4 bases in the middle. There are 11 residues in the CDR3. CDR3 region: CATSAGDTQYF. In nucleotides, the CDR3 is TGTGCCACCAGTGCCGGAGATACGCAGTATTTT.

The rearrangement uses TRBV7-2 and TRBJ1-6; D call uncertain. Deletions cut 2 bases from V and 8 bases from J, with 10 bases between. From germline, CDR1 is SGHTA and CDR2 FQGNSA. The CDR3 spans 14 residues. DNA for the CDR3: TGTGCCAGCAGCTTAACCAGGAGGGATTCACCCCTCCACTTT. Its protein is CASSLTRRDSPLHF.

This clone was counted only a few times. CDR3 loop: CASSKGPGGGRYNEQFF. The CDR3 region has the DNA TGTGCCAGTAGTAAGGGCCCTGGGGGAGGACGGTACAATGAGCAGTTCTTC. V usage is TRBV19 and J usage is TRBJ2-1; TRBD2 is a possible D gene (6 bases). Germline V gives CDR1 LNHDA, CDR2 SQIVND (reference sequence). The CDR3 consists of 17 residues. V was trimmed by 4 bases and J by 4 bases, leaving 20 bases between them. The variable domain in full, completed from reference TRBV19 and TRBJ2-1, reads DGGITQSPKYLFRKEGQNVTLSCEQNLNHDAMYWYRQDPGQGLRLIYYSQIVNDFQKGDIAEGYSVSREKKESFPLTVTSAQKNPTAFYLCASSKGPGGGRYNEQFFGPGTRLTVL.

The chain joins TRBV27 to TRBJ2-3; D is perhaps TRBD2 (5 bases). Germline V lookup: CDR1 MNHEY, CDR2 SMNVEV (reference sequence). This CDR3 has 13 residues. V was clipped by 2 bases and J by 7 bases, with 10 bases between them. CDR3 protein: CASSLKGENTQYF. In nucleotides, the CDR3 is TGTGCCAGCAGTTTAAAGGGAGAGAATACGCAGTATTTT.

This sequence joins TRBV18 and TRBJ1-1, with D possibly matching TRBD1 (5 bases). The CDR3 spans 15 residues. V lost 3 bases to trimming and J lost 3 bases, with 14 bases between them. Per the germline V gene, CDR1 is KGHSH and CDR2 is LQKENI. The CDR3 region has the DNA TGTGCCAGCTCACCGATCAGGGTACAGGACACTGAAGCTTTCTTT. Translating it yields CASSPIRVQDTEAFF. Combining the CDR3 with reference TRBV18 and TRBJ1-1 gives the whole variable domain NAGVMQNPRHLVRRRGQEARLRCSPMKGHSHVYWYRQLPEEGLKFMVYLQKENIIDESGMPKERFSAEFPKEGPSILRIQQVVRGDSAAYFCASSPIRVQDTEAFFGQGTRLTVV.

V gene TRBV15 combines with J gene TRBJ1-2; TRBD1 matches at 8 bases. CDR3 length: 16 amino acids. The V and J ends lost 0 bases and 4 bases, in that order; junction bases with no gene match: 7. Germline CDR1 and CDR2: LNHNV and YYDKDF (reference sequence). CDR3 bases: TGTGCCACCAGCAGAGATCAGACCACAGGGGGCTATGGCTACACCTTC. It yields the protein CATSRDQTTGGYGYTF.